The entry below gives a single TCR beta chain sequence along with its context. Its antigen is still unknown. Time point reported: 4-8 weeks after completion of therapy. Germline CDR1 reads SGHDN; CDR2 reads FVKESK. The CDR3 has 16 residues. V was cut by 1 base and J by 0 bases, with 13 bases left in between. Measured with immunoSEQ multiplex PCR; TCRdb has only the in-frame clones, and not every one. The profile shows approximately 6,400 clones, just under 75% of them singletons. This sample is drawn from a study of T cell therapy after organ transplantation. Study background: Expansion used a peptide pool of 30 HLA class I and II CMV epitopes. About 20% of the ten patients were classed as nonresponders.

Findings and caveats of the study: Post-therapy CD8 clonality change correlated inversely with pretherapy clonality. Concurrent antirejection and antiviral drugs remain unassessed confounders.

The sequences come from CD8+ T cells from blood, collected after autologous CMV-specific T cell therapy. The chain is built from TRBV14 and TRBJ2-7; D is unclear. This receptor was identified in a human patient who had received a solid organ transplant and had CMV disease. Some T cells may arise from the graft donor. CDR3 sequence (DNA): TGTGCCAGCAGCCAAGCGGGTAGCCGCCTCTCCTACGAGCAGTACTTC. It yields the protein CASSQAGSRLSYEQYF.